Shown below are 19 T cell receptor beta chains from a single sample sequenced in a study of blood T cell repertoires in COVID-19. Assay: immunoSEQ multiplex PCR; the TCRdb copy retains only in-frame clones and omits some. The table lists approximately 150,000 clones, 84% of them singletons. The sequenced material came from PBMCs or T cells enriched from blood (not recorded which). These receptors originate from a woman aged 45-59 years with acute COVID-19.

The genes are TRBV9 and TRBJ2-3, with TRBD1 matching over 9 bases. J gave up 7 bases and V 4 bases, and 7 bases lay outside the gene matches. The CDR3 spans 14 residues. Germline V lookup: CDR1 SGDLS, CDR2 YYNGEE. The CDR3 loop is CASSPTGGMNTQYF. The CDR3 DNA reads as TGTGCCAGCAGCCCAACAGGGGGCATGAATACGCAGTATTTT.

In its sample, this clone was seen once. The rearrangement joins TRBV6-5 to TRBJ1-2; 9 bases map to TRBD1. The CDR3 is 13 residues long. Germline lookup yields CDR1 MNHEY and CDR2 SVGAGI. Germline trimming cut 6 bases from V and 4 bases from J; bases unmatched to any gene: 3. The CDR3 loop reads CASSRGQGYGYTF. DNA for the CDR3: TGTGCCAGCAGCCGGGGACAGGGCTATGGCTACACCTTC.

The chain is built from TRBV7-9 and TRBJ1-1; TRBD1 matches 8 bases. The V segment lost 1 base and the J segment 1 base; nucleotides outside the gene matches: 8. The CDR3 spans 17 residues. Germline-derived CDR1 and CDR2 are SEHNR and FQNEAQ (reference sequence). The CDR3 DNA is TGTGCCAGCAGCTTAGGGATCTCCGGGACAGGGAACACTGAAGCTTTCTTT. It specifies CASSLGISGTGNTEAFF.

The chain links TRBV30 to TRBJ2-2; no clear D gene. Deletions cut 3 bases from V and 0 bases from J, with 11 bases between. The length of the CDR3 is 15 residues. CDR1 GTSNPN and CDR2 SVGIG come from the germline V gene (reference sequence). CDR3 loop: CAWRTGASNTGELFF. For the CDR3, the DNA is TGTGCCTGGAGGACTGGAGCTTCGAACACCGGGGAGCTGTTTTTT. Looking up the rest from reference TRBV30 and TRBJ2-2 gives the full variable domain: SQTIHQWPATLVQPVGSPLSLECTVEGTSNPNLYWYRQAAGRGLQLLFYSVGIGQISSEVPQNLSASRPQDRQFILSSKKLLLSDSGFYLCAWRTGASNTGELFFGEGSRLTVL.

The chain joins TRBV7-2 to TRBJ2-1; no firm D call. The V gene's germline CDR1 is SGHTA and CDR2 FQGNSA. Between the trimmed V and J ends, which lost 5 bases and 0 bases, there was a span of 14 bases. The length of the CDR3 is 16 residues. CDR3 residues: CASSDFAVPSYNEQFF. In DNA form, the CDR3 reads TGTGCCAGCAGCGACTTCGCTGTACCCTCCTACAATGAGCAGTTCTTC. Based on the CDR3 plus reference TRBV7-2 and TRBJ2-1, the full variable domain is GAGVSQSPSNKVTEKGKDVELRCDPISGHTALYWYRQSLGQGLEFLIYFQGNSAPDKSGLPSDRFSAERTGGSVSTLTIQRTQQEDSAVYLCASSDFAVPSYNEQFFGPGTRLTVL.

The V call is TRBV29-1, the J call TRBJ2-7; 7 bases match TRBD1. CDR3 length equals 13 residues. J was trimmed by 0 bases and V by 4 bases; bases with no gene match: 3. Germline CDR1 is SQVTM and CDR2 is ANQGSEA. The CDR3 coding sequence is TGCAGCGTTGTAAACAGGGGCTCCTACGAGCAGTACTTC. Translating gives CSVVNRGSYEQYF.

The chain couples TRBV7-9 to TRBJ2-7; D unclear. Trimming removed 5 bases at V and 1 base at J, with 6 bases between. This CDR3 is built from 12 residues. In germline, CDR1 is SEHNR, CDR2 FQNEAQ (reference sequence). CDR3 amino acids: CASSQFSYEQYF. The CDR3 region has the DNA TGTGCCAGCAGCCAATTTTCCTACGAGCAGTACTTC.

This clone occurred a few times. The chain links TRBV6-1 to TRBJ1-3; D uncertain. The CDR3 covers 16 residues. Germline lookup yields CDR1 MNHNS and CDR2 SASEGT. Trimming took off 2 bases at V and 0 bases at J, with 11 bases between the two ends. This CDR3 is CASSERRQSSGNTIYF. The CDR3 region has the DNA TGTGCCAGCAGTGAACGGCGGCAGAGCTCTGGAAACACCATATATTTT.

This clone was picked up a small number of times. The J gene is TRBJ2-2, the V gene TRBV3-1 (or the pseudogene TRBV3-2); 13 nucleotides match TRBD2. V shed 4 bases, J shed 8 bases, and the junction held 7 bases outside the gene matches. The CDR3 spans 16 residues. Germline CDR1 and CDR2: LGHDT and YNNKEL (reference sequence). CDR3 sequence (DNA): TGTGCCAGCAGCCCAGGACTAGCGGGAGTAGGTGGGGAGCTGTTTTTT. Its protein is CASSPGLAGVGGELFF.

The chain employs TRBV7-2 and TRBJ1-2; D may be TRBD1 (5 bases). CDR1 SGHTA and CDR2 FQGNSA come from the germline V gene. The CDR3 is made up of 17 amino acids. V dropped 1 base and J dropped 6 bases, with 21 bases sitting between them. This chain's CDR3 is CASSLVRGYTGDDGYTF. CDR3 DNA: TGTGCCAGCAGCTTAGTTAGAGGCTATACGGGGGATGATGGCTACACCTTC.

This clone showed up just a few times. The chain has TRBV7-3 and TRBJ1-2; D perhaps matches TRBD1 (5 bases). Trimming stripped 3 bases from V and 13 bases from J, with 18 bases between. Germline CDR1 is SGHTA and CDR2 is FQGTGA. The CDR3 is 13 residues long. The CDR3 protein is CASSFSEGVGLTF. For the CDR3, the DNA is TGTGCCAGCAGCTTCTCTGAAGGGGTTGGTCTCACCTTC.

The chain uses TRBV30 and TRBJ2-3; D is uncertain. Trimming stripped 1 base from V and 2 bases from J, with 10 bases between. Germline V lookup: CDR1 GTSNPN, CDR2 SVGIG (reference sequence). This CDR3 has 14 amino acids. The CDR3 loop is CAWSGALFTDTQYF. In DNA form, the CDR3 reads TGTGCCTGGAGTGGAGCTTTATTCACAGATACGCAGTATTTT.

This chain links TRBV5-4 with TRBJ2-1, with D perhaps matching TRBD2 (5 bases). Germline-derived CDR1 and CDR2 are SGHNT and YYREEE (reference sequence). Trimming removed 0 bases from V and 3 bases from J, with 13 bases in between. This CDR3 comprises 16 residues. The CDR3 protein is CASSLGGGPDYNEQFF. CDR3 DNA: TGTGCCAGCAGCTTGGGTGGCGGGCCGGACTACAATGAGCAGTTCTTC.

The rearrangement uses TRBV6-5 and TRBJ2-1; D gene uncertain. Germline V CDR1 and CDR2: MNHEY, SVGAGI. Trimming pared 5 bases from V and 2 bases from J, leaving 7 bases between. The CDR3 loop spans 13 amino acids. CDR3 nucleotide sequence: TGTGCCAGCAGTAGAGTGCCCTACAATGAGCAGTTCTTC. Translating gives CASSRVPYNEQFF.

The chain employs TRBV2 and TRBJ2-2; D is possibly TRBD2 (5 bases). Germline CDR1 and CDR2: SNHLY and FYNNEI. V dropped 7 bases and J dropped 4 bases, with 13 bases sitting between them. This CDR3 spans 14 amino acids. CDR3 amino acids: CASTREARTGELFF. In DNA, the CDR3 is TGTGCCAGCACACGGGAAGCTCGCACCGGGGAGCTGTTTTTT. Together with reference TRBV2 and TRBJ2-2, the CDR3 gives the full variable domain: EPEVTQTPSHQVTQMGQEVILRCVPISNHLYFYWYRQILGQKVEFLVSFYNNEISEKSEIFDDQFSVERPDGSNFTLKIRSTKLEDSAMYFCASTREARTGELFFGEGSRLTVL.

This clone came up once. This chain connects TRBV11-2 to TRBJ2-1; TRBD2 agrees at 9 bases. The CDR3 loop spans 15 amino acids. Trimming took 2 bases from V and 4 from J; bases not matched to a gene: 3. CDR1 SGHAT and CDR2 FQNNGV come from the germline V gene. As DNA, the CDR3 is TGTGCCAGCAGCTTATGGGCGGGAGGGTACAATGAGCAGTTCTTC. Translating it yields CASSLWAGGYNEQFF.

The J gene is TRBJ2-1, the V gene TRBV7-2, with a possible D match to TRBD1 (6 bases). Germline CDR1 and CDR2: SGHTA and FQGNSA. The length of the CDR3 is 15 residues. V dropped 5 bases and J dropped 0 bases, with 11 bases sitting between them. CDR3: CASSPDSSSYNEQFF. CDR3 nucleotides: TGTGCCAGCAGCCCGGACAGTAGCTCCTACAATGAGCAGTTCTTC.

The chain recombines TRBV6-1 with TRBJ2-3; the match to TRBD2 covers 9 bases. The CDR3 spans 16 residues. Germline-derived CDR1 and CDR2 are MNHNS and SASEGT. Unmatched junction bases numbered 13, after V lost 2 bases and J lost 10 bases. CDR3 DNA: TGTGCCAGCAGTGAATTTGTCGGGACTAGCAACCAGGCGCAGTATTTT. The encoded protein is CASSEFVGTSNQAQYF.

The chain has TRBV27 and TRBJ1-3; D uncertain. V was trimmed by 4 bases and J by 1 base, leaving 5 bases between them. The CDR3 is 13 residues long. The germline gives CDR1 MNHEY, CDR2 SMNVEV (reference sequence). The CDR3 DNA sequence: TGTGCCAGCAGTTCCCTTTCTGGAAACACCATATATTTT. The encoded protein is CASSSLSGNTIYF.